These 28 T cell receptor beta chains originate from one sample sequenced in a study of CXCR3-negative and CXCR3-positive naive CD8 T cells. General study findings and limits: Greater hydrophobicity was found in TRB CDR3s of CXCR3-positive naive cells than of CXCR3-negative naive cells.

These receptors are not linked to any known antigen. TRB cDNA was prepared as libraries by UMI-labeled 5' RACE. TCRdb derives one entry per CDR3 protein from the 5' RACE reads, leaving out DNA. This sample's table reports some 3,100 distinct CDR3 sequences. Material: naive CXCR3+ CD8+ T cells from blood. As to subset: CD45RO-CCR7+CD27+CD95- naive CD8+ T cells expressing CXCR3 (TNR3+). These receptors were obtained from a human donor in good health. Some clones in this sample may be carry-over from other donors' samples.

This clonotype is deemed medium-sized (0.01 to 0.1%) by its frequency. The chain combines TRBV7-2 with TRBJ2-7; TCRdb's D call, TRBD2, is unchecked because there is no DNA. The CDR3 is made up of 16 amino acids. Germline-derived CDR1 and CDR2 are SGHTA and FQGNSA. CDR3 in amino acids: CASSASGTSIAYEQYF. The entire variable domain, with the rest obtained from reference TRBV7-2 and TRBJ2-7, is as follows: GAGVSQSPSNKVTEKGKDVELRCDPISGHTALYWYRQSLGQGLEFLIYFQGNSAPDKSGLPSDRFSAERTGGSVSTLTIQRTQQEDSAVYLCASSASGTSIAYEQYFGPGTRLTVT.

This clonotype is classed as medium-sized by frequency. The chain employs TRBV7-9 and TRBJ2-3; the D call from TCRdb, TRBD2, cannot be confirmed without DNA. Germline V CDR1 and CDR2: SEHNR, FQNEAQ (reference sequence). The CDR3 extends over 19 amino acids. This chain's CDR3 is CASSSYLLTSGMSTDTQYF.

This clonotype is medium-sized by frequency. The rearrangement links TRBV14 to TRBJ1-1; TCRdb's D call, TRBD1, is unchecked because there is no DNA. The length of the CDR3 is 19 residues. Looked up from germline, CDR1 is SGHDN and CDR2 is FVKESK. The CDR3 spells CASSPPRSAVTGVNTEAFF.

Considering frequency, this clonotype is medium-sized (0.01 to 0.1%). The chain has TRBV29-1 and TRBJ2-6; TCRdb calls TRBD1, which cannot be checked without DNA. Germline assignment: CDR1 SQVTM and CDR2 ANQGSEA. This CDR3 is built from 17 residues. The CDR3 sequence: CSVEVGGGYSGANVLTF.

The genes are TRBV2 and TRBJ2-1; the D gene TCRdb calls, TRBD1, cannot be checked with no DNA. Germline CDR1 SNHLY, CDR2 FYNNEI. The CDR3 covers 14 residues. CDR3 residues: CASRWDSPTNEQFF.

This clonotype is deemed medium-sized by its frequency. V usage is TRBV29-1 and J usage is TRBJ2-1; TCRdb returns TRBD1, unconfirmable since there is no DNA. This CDR3 is 14 amino acids long. Germline values: CDR1 SQVTM, CDR2 ANQGSEA. The CDR3 is CSVDRDWAVNEQFF.

This clonotype is deemed medium-sized by its frequency. This rearrangement joins TRBV5-1 to TRBJ2-3; the TCRdb D gene call, TRBD1, has no DNA to confirm it. Germline lookup yields CDR1 SGHRS and CDR2 YFSETQ. The CDR3 loop spans 14 amino acids. The CDR3 here is CASSSGQGPDTQYF.

The chain recombines TRBV5-6 with TRBJ2-3. CDR1 SGHDT and CDR2 YYEEEE come from the germline V gene. This CDR3 has 13 amino acids. CDR3: CASRGSQADTQYF.

According to its frequency, this clonotype is medium-sized (0.01 to 0.1%). This chain connects TRBV3-1 to TRBJ2-5; the D gene TCRdb calls, TRBD2, cannot be checked with no DNA. The CDR3 runs to 17 residues. Germline V gene data show CDR1 as LGHDT and CDR2 as YNNKEL (reference sequence). The chain's CDR3 is CASSRTSGPTTRETQYF.

By frequency, this clonotype registers large (0.1 to 1%). The chain joins TRBV7-6 to TRBJ2-2. CDR3 length equals 12 residues. Germline lookup yields CDR1 SGHVS and CDR2 FNYEAQ. CDR3 sequence reads: CASSSNTGELFF.

V and J are TRBV29-1 and TRBJ2-1; TCRdb indicates TRBD1, and absent DNA this call remains unverified. This CDR3 has 15 residues. The V gene's germline CDR1 is SQVTM and CDR2 ANQGSEA. The chain's CDR3 is CSVEGDPSSYNEQFF.

This chain connects TRBV11-2 to TRBJ2-1; TCRdb proposes TRBD1, but this gene call is untestable without DNA. The germline V gene has CDR1 SGHAT and CDR2 FQNNGV. The CDR3 length is 14 residues. CDR3 amino acids: CASSPIGQGNEQFF.

This clonotype is identified as medium-sized from frequency. This chain connects TRBV29-1 to TRBJ2-5; there is no DNA to check the TCRdb D call of TRBD1. There are 15 residues in the CDR3. Germline V lookup: CDR1 SQVTM, CDR2 ANQGSEA. CDR3 sequence reads: CSVGLNGGVGETQYF.

According to its frequency, this clonotype is medium-sized. The rearrangement joins TRBV3-1 to TRBJ1-1. The length of the CDR3 is 15 residues. Germline V gene data show CDR1 as LGHDT and CDR2 as YNNKEL (reference sequence). The CDR3 spells CASSHPRASGTEAFF.

By frequency, this clonotype is medium-sized. This rearrangement joins TRBV12-3 or TRBV12-4 to TRBJ1-3; TCRdb's D call, TRBD1, is unchecked because there is no DNA. This CDR3 is built from 19 residues. The CDR3 sequence is CASHLVPPGNRISGNTIYF.

Judged by frequency, this clonotype is medium-sized. The chain carries TRBV20-1 and TRBJ2-1; with no DNA, the TCRdb D assignment of TRBD1 cannot be verified. Germline V gene sequence: CDR1 DFQATT, CDR2 SNEGSKA (reference sequence). The CDR3 spans 15 residues. The CDR3 is CSAKTGTGSYNEQFF.

The J gene is TRBJ1-2, the V gene TRBV5-4. The CDR3 has 12 residues. Germline V gene data show CDR1 as SGHNT and CDR2 as YYREEE (reference sequence). The CDR3 spells CASSASIGGYTF.

In terms of frequency, this clonotype is medium-sized. The chain links TRBV29-1 to TRBJ2-5. The germline gives CDR1 SQVTM, CDR2 ANQGSEA. This CDR3 region has 11 residues. CDR3 in amino acids: CSVYARVTQYF.

In terms of frequency, this clonotype is medium-sized. The chain uses TRBV7-6 and TRBJ1-6. The CDR3 runs to 17 residues. CDR1 is SGHVS, CDR2 FNYEAQ, per germline. The CDR3 sequence is CASSPRLGGSYNSPLHF.

This clonotype is identified as medium-sized (0.01 to 0.1%) from frequency. This chain connects TRBV7-9 to TRBJ2-2; the TRBD1 assignment by TCRdb is unverifiable without DNA. The CDR3 has 14 residues. The germline CDR1 and CDR2 sequences are SEHNR and FQNEAQ (reference sequence). The CDR3 sequence: CASSSGPFAGELFF.

This chain joins TRBV7-7 and TRBJ2-1; TCRdb selects TRBD1, and the lack of DNA leaves this call unchecked. This CDR3 spans 18 amino acids. Germline-derived CDR1 and CDR2 are SSHAT and FNYEAQ (reference sequence). CDR3 in amino acids: CASSLAQPGQGFLNEQFF.

This clonotype ranks as medium-sized in terms of frequency. The chain has TRBV28 and TRBJ2-1; the D call from TCRdb, TRBD1, cannot be confirmed without DNA. CDR1 and CDR2 from the germline V gene are MDHEN and SYDVKM. The CDR3 is 13 amino acids. The CDR3 here is CASSLRPGNEQFF.

Considering frequency, this clonotype is medium-sized (0.01 to 0.1%). The V call is TRBV29-1, the J call TRBJ2-6; checking the TCRdb D call of TRBD1 is not possible without DNA. The CDR3 length is 17 residues. Germline V gene data show CDR1 as SQVTM and CDR2 as ANQGSEA. The CDR3 reads CSAMTGGSISGANVLTF. The full variable domain, in which reference TRBV29-1 and TRBJ2-6 provide the parts outside the CDR3, is SAVISQKPSRDICQRGTSLTIQCQVDSQVTMMFWYRQQPGQSLTLIATANQGSEATYESGFVIDKFPISRPNLTFSTLTVSNMSPEDSSIYLCSAMTGGSISGANVLTFGAGSRLTVL.

Judged by frequency, this clonotype is medium-sized. This chain connects TRBV10-3 to TRBJ2-5; lacking DNA, the TRBD1 call made by TCRdb goes unchecked. In germline, CDR1 is ENHRY, CDR2 SYGVKD. The CDR3 extends over 15 amino acids. CDR3 sequence: CAISDRDRALETQYF.

This clonotype ranks as medium-sized (0.01 to 0.1%) in terms of frequency. This rearrangement joins TRBV27 to TRBJ2-3; TCRdb reports TRBD2, a call that lacks DNA to check it against. CDR1 and CDR2 from the germline V gene are MNHEY and SMNVEV (reference sequence). This CDR3 has 15 residues. The CDR3 protein is CASSSGTSGGDTQYF.

This clonotype is medium-sized (0.01 to 0.1%) by frequency. The chain recombines TRBV12-5 with TRBJ2-2; TCRdb lists TRBD2, though no DNA is available to test this call. The V gene's germline CDR1 is LGHNT and CDR2 FRNRAP. The CDR3 extends over 19 amino acids. This chain's CDR3 is CASGSTSSAVGEGTGELFF. Based on the CDR3 plus reference TRBV12-5 and TRBJ2-2, the full variable domain is DARVTQTPRHKVTEMGQEVTMRCQPILGHNTVFWYRQTMMQGLELLAYFRNRAPLDDSGMPKDRFSAEMPDATLATLKIQPSEPRDSAVYFCASGSTSSAVGEGTGELFFGEGSRLTVL.

According to its frequency, this clonotype is medium-sized. This chain uses TRBV30 with TRBJ2-1; TCRdb lists TRBD1, though no DNA is available to test this call. Germline V gene lookup returns CDR1 GTSNPN and CDR2 SVGIG (reference sequence). The CDR3 is 14 residues long. The CDR3 spells CAWKGDRNYNEQFF. The entire variable domain, with the rest obtained from reference TRBV30 and TRBJ2-1, is as follows: SQTIHQWPATLVQPVGSPLSLECTVEGTSNPNLYWYRQAAGRGLQLLFYSVGIGQISSEVPQNLSASRPQDRQFILSSKKLLLSDSGFYLCAWKGDRNYNEQFFGPGTRLTVL.

By frequency, this clonotype is medium-sized. The chain uses TRBV20-1 and TRBJ1-3; lacking DNA, the TRBD1 call made by TCRdb goes unchecked. CDR1 and CDR2 from the germline V gene are DFQATT and SNEGSKA (reference sequence). This CDR3 has 16 residues. The CDR3 loop reads CSAGTRDSFSGNTIYF.